This TCR beta chain was sequenced during a study of blood T cells in healthy people across ages. Trimming cost V 5 bases and J 2 bases, with 13 bases left between them. The germline V gene encodes CDR1 MNHEY and CDR2 SVGAGI. The CDR3 length is 14 residues. This clonotype was detected ten times or more. The use of a sample-barcoded 5' primer and a J-beta primer mix characterized a second PCR of roughly 6 to 11 cycles. MiXCR, applied by TCRdb to the 5' RACE reads, yields one record per CDR3 protein. The table records about 930,000 distinct CDR3 sequences, 25% to 35% of them present only once. In addition, the sample was reused for a study of T cells of mothers and their children. As reported in that work: Once extracted, all RNA went into cDNA synthesis at around 1.6 ug per 15 ul.

The sequenced material came from blood. The chain couples TRBV6-5 to TRBJ2-7; D tentatively fits TRBD1 or TRBD2 (5 bases each). The clonotype was recovered from a woman aged 40 to 49 in good health. CDR3 sequence: CASSTGDGTYEQYF. CDR3 coding DNA: TGTGCCAGCAGTACCGGGGACGGGACCTACGAGCAGTACTTC.